The T cell receptor (beta chain) described here comes from a study of human T cells and chemical hapten exposure. CDR1 is MDHEN and CDR2 is SYDVKM in the germline V gene. The CDR3 length is 13 residues. Only a few counts were recorded for this clonotype. The time point is: patch test 1, 2 weeks after DPC sensitization. Described treatment: therapeutic diphenylcyclopropenone sensitization with weekly scalp DPC. From the RACE reads, TCRdb called clonotypes with MiXCR, one entry per CDR3 protein. The data show around 53,000 distinct CDR3 sequences, roughly 9.5% seen once. The sequences come from whole blood, collected in connection with sensitization to the hapten diphenylcyclopropenone (DPC). The chain combines TRBV28 with TRBJ1-2; perhaps TRBD1 as D (5 bases). This TCR derives from a woman aged 50 to 60 with alopecia areata. Some clones in this sample may be carry-over from other donors' samples. The CDR3 nucleotides read TGTGCTATAGCCAGGGAATCAAACTATGGCTACACCTTC. This gives the protein CAIARESNYGYTF.